Below are 28 T cell receptor beta chains sequenced from a single sample in a study of early T cells in non-severe SARS-CoV-2 infection. One entry per CDR3 protein results from TCRdb running MiXCR on the 5' RACE reads. The data show approximately 50,000 distinct CDR3 sequences, 11% seen once. The sample consisted of whole blood. Receptor source: an adult who was a healthcare worker with PCR-confirmed SARS-CoV-2 infection or an uninfected control (not recorded which).

This clonotype was detected only a few times. CDR3 nucleotides: TGCAGCGTTGGAGGGGTCCCTTACAATGAGCAGTTCTTC. Translating it yields CSVGGVPYNEQFF. The rearrangement uses TRBV29-1 and TRBJ2-1; D may correspond to TRBD1 or TRBD2 (5 bases each). The CDR3 totals 13 residues. V was trimmed by 4 bases and J by 4 bases, leaving 11 bases between them. Germline loops: CDR1 SQVTM, CDR2 ANQGSEA.

This chain links TRBV11-2 with TRBJ2-7, with 8 bases identical to TRBD2. Germline loops: CDR1 SGHAT, CDR2 FQNNGV. This CDR3 has 17 amino acids. Trimming took 5 bases from V and 6 from J; bases not matched to a gene: 18. The CDR3 here is CASSPPVSGRGVGEQYF. CDR3 DNA sequence: TGTGCCAGCAGCCCCCCTGTCTCAGGGCGGGGGGTGGGCGAGCAGTACTTC.

Details on this clonotype: One end of the junction fails to match germline, which may point to a read error. The V and J genes are TRBV20-1 and TRBJ2-1; D possibly corresponds to TRBD2 (6 bases). Germline V gives CDR1 DFQATT, CDR2 SNEGSKA (reference sequence). The CDR3 has 14 amino acids. The CDR3 nucleotides read TGCAGTTATTGGAGGGCGGGTCCATACATTGAGCAGTTCTTC. Translating it yields CSYWRAGPYIEQFF.

This clonotype has at least ten counts. The chain couples TRBV7-9 to TRBJ1-1, with D uncertain. The V gene lost 5 bases and the J gene lost 1 base, with 11 bases spanning the gap. The CDR3 loop spans 14 amino acids. Germline assignment: CDR1 SEHNR and CDR2 FQNEAQ (reference sequence). The CDR3 region has the DNA TGTGCCAGCAGCATCCCCAATCAGAACACTGAAGCTTTCTTT. Translation gives CASSIPNQNTEAFF. Using reference TRBV7-9 and TRBJ1-1 for the parts outside the CDR3, the full variable domain is DTGVSQNPRHKITKRGQNVTFRCDPISEHNRLYWYRQTLGQGPEFLTYFQNEAQLEKSRLLSDRFSAERPKGSFSTLEIQRTEQGDSAMYLCASSIPNQNTEAFFGQGTRLTVV.

This clonotype came up a few times. The chain recombines TRBV19 with TRBJ2-1; tentatively, D is TRBD2 (6 bases). Germline values: CDR1 LNHDA, CDR2 SQIVND (reference sequence). This CDR3 has 18 amino acids. The V end lost 7 bases, the J end lost 7 bases, and 29 bases lay between the germline ends. CDR3 nucleotide sequence: TGTGCCAGTATGCCGAAGGGAGGTCTTCTATTCCTAGAAAATGAGCAGTTCTTC. It codes for CASMPKGGLLFLENEQFF.

The sample holds many counts of this clonotype. The chain has TRBV7-2 and TRBJ2-7; D might be TRBD2 (5 bases). CDR3 length: 15 residues. The V end was cut by 3 bases, the J end by 0 bases, with 12 bases between. Germline CDR1 SGHTA, CDR2 FQGNSA. CDR3 residues: CASSLEAVSSYEQYF. The CDR3 DNA reads TGTGCCAGCAGCTTGGAAGCGGTAAGCTCCTACGAGCAGTACTTC.

The J gene is TRBJ2-7, the V gene TRBV29-1; 10 bases fit TRBD2. Germline assignment: CDR1 SQVTM and CDR2 ANQGSEA. The CDR3 has 14 amino acids. Unmatched junction bases numbered 4, after V lost 5 bases and J lost 0 bases. CDR3 DNA: TGCAGCGTTCGGCTAGCGGGGGCCTCCTACGAGCAGTACTTC. Protein sequence: CSVRLAGASYEQYF.

V usage is TRBV7-9 and J usage is TRBJ2-6, with 9 positions matching TRBD1. The CDR3 spans 18 residues. V lost 3 bases to trimming and J lost 5 bases; unmatched junction nucleotides: 11. From germline, CDR1 is SEHNR and CDR2 FQNEAQ (reference sequence). CDR3 nucleotide sequence: TGTGCCAGCAGCTTGGATCCGGGACAGGGAACCAGGGCCAACGTCCTGACTTTC. Translation: CASSLDPGQGTRANVLTF.

This clonotype was seen at least ten times. This chain uses TRBV13 with TRBJ1-2; tentative D call: TRBD1 (5 bases). The V end was cut by 6 bases, the J end by 5 bases, with 16 bases between. The CDR3 loop spans 14 amino acids. CDR1 PRHDT and CDR2 FYEKMQ come from the germline V gene (reference sequence). CDR3 protein: CASSRRGALYGYTF. The CDR3 DNA reads as TGTGCCAGCAGTCGGCGAGGGGCCCTTTATGGCTACACCTTC. Drawing the rest from reference TRBV13 and TRBJ1-2, the complete variable domain is AAGVIQSPRHLIKEKRETATLKCYPIPRHDTVYWYQQGPGQDPQFLISFYEKMQSDKGSIPDRFSAQQFSDYHSELNMSSLELGDSALYFCASSRRGALYGYTFGSGTRLTVV.

In its sample, this clonotype was seen a few times. V gene TRBV3-1 combines with J gene TRBJ2-6, with a weak D call TRBD1 (6 bases). CDR1 is LGHDT and CDR2 is YNNKEL in the germline V gene (reference sequence). CDR3 length equals 18 residues. V was pared by 2 bases and J by 0 bases, with 14 bases between. CDR3 in amino acids: CASSQSGQIFSGANVLTF. In DNA form, the CDR3 reads TGTGCCAGCAGCCAATCGGGACAAATCTTCTCTGGGGCCAACGTCCTGACTTTC. Filled out from reference TRBV3-1 and TRBJ2-6, the complete variable domain reads DTAVSQTPKYLVTQMGNDKSIKCEQNLGHDTMYWYKQDSKKFLKIMFSYNNKELIINETVPNRFSPKSPDKAHLNLHINSLELGDSAVYFCASSQSGQIFSGANVLTFGAGSRLTVL.

This clonotype was picked up a small number of times. The chain is built from TRBV7-8 and TRBJ2-5, with 10 bases identical to TRBD1. J was trimmed by 4 bases and V by 8 bases; bases with no gene match: 10. Looked up from germline, CDR1 is SGHVS and CDR2 is FQNEAQ. The CDR3 runs 15 residues. The CDR3 reads CASGRTGGFSETQYF. The DNA of the CDR3 is TGTGCCAGCGGTCGGACAGGGGGTTTTTCAGAGACCCAGTACTTC. The full variable domain, its missing parts supplied by reference TRBV7-8 and TRBJ2-5, is GAGVSQSPRYKVAKRGQDVALRCDPISGHVSLFWYQQALGQGPEFLTYFQNEAQLDKSGLPSDRFFAERPEGSVSTLKIQRTQQEDSAVYLCASGRTGGFSETQYFGPGTRLLVL.

This clonotype was seen many times. The chain carries TRBV24-1 and TRBJ2-1, with 8 nucleotides matching TRBD2. The CDR3 covers 20 residues. V dropped 2 bases and J dropped 1; count of bases not matched to a gene: 15. CDR1 KGHDR and CDR2 SFDVKD come from the germline V gene. This CDR3 is CATSDSVPSSGSSSYNEQFF. Written as DNA, the CDR3 is TGTGCCACCAGTGATTCCGTCCCCAGCAGCGGGAGCAGTTCCTACAATGAGCAGTTCTTC.

This clonotype was picked up many times. The rearrangement joins TRBV5-1 to TRBJ2-1, with a tentative D call TRBD2 (5 bases). The germline gives CDR1 SGHRS, CDR2 YFSETQ. This CDR3 is built from 15 residues. V was trimmed by 0 bases and J by 6 bases, leaving 13 bases between them. The CDR3 nucleotides are TGCGCCAGCAGCTTGGCTCCGATTGGAGGCAATGAGCAGTTCTTC. Protein: CASSLAPIGGNEQFF.

A few counts support this clonotype. The rearrangement joins TRBV28 to TRBJ2-3, with a weak D call TRBD2 (6 bases). CDR3 length: 19 residues. Germline V lookup: CDR1 MDHEN, CDR2 SYDVKM. Trimming cost V 4 bases and J 1 base, with 24 bases left between them. This CDR3 reads CASSSPGRGGKGGTDTQYF. The CDR3 bases are TGTGCCAGCAGTTCCCCGGGTCGGGGCGGGAAGGGAGGCACAGATACGCAGTATTTT.

This clonotype was seen ten or more times. The rearrangement uses TRBV4-1 and TRBJ1-5; weak D call: TRBD1 (6 bases). This CDR3 comprises 15 residues. Per the germline V gene, CDR1 is MGHRA and CDR2 is YSYEKL. With 4 bases removed from V and 6 bases from J, the gap between germline ends came to 16 bases. The CDR3 bases are TGCGCCAGCAGCCTGACTAGGGGGGTGAGTCAGCCCCAGCATTTT. Its translation: CASSLTRGVSQPQHF.

The rearrangement links TRBV4-1 to TRBJ2-7; 9 nucleotides align to TRBD1. The CDR3 extends over 15 amino acids. J lost 3 bases, V lost 4 bases, and 7 bases had no gene match. Germline lookup yields CDR1 MGHRA and CDR2 YSYEKL. This CDR3 is CASSRWTGQGYEQYF. The CDR3 DNA sequence: TGCGCCAGCAGCCGGTGGACGGGACAGGGCTACGAGCAGTACTTC.

V usage is TRBV6-2 or TRBV6-3 and J usage is TRBJ2-7, with 8 bases matching TRBD1. CDR3 length equals 13 residues. J gave up 0 bases and V 8 bases, and 3 bases lay outside the gene matches. Germline V gene sequence: CDR1 MNHEY, CDR2 SVGEGT. The DNA for the CDR3 is TGTGCCAGCGGACAGGGTTACTCCTACGAGCAGTACTTC. Its protein product is CASGQGYSYEQYF.

The chain has TRBV3-1 and TRBJ2-2; 9 nucleotides align to TRBD2. V was pared by 7 bases and J by 9 bases, with 12 bases of the junction left unmatched. This CDR3 contains 15 residues. Germline CDR1 LGHDT, CDR2 YNNKEL (reference sequence). The CDR3 DNA reads as TGTGCCAGCACCCGTTCGGGACTAGCCCGAAGGGAGCTGTTTTTT. The encoded protein is CASTRSGLARRELFF.

This sequence joins TRBV24-1 and TRBJ1-1; TRBD1 matches 7 bases. The germline V gene has CDR1 KGHDR and CDR2 SFDVKD. This CDR3 region has 13 residues. V shed 7 bases, J shed 8 bases, and the junction held 9 bases outside the gene matches. The CDR3 protein is CATSRQGGTEAFF. CDR3 in DNA: TGTGCCACCAGCCGACAGGGAGGAACCGAAGCTTTCTTT.

The chain recombines TRBV3-1 with TRBJ2-3; D ambiguous. There are 14 residues in the CDR3. Germline CDR1 is LGHDT and CDR2 is YNNKEL (reference sequence). With 2 bases removed from V and 1 base from J, the gap between germline ends came to 7 bases. CDR3 coding DNA: TGTGCCAGCAGCCAAAACACGGGCACAGATACGCAGTATTTT. This translates into CASSQNTGTDTQYF.

The chain recombines TRBV19 with TRBJ2-7; TRBD1 matches at 9 bases. Trimming cost V 6 bases and J 8 bases; bases outside gene matches: 14. This CDR3 has 15 amino acids. Germline V gene data show CDR1 as LNHDA and CDR2 as SQIVND (reference sequence). CDR3 DNA: TGTGCCAGTAGCTCGGCGGGACAGGGTCAGGAGAAGCAGTACTTC. This codes for CASSSAGQGQEKQYF.

This clonotype was observed many times. This chain joins TRBV2 and TRBJ2-3; D gene unclear. The CDR3 covers 13 residues. Trimming left V 4 bases short and J 5 bases short, with 10 bases between. Germline V gene data show CDR1 as SNHLY and CDR2 as FYNNEI. CDR3 amino acids: CASSARYEDTQYF. Written as DNA, the CDR3 is TGTGCCAGCAGTGCCCGATATGAAGATACGCAGTATTTT.

There are a few counts of this clonotype. The chain employs TRBV29-1 and TRBJ1-2; 10 bases are shared with TRBD1. The CDR3 is 14 amino acids. Germline trimming cut 6 bases from V and 7 bases from J; bases unmatched to any gene: 11. Germline V lookup: CDR1 SQVTM, CDR2 ANQGSEA. CDR3 loop: CSVYPGTGALGYTF. In DNA, the CDR3 is TGCAGCGTCTACCCCGGGACAGGGGCTCTTGGCTACACCTTC.

The sample holds many counts of this clonotype. The chain combines TRBV7-2 with TRBJ2-1; weak D call: TRBD1 (6 bases). Per germline, CDR1 SGHTA and CDR2 FQGNSA. The CDR3 is 15 residues long. V was cut by 4 bases and J by 7 bases, with 17 bases left in between. This chain's CDR3 is CASSSGYRDMNEQFF. The CDR3 bases are TGTGCCAGCAGCTCCGGCTACAGGGATATGAATGAGCAGTTCTTC. Filled out from reference TRBV7-2 and TRBJ2-1, the complete variable domain reads GAGVSQSPSNKVTEKGKDVELRCDPISGHTALYWYRQSLGQGLEFLIYFQGNSAPDKSGLPSDRFSAERTGGSVSTLTIQRTQQEDSAVYLCASSSGYRDMNEQFFGPGTRLTVL.

V gene TRBV20-1 combines with J gene TRBJ2-5, with TRBD2 as a possible D gene (5 bases). Trimming took 6 bases from V and 5 from J, leaving 19 bases between them. This CDR3 is 14 amino acids long. CDR1 is DFQATT and CDR2 is SNEGSKA in the germline V gene (reference sequence). CDR3 sequence reads: CSADTGSAVETQYF. The CDR3 coding sequence is TGCAGTGCGGATACGGGCTCAGCGGTGGAGACCCAGTACTTC.

This clonotype has ten or more counts. The chain employs TRBV4-1 and TRBJ2-1; 8 bases match TRBD2. Unmatched junction bases numbered 13, after V lost 4 bases and J lost 5 bases. This CDR3 is built from 17 residues. Per germline, CDR1 MGHRA and CDR2 YSYEKL. This chain's CDR3 is CASSPIGSGSGDNEQFF. For the CDR3, the DNA is TGCGCCAGCAGCCCCATAGGGAGTGGTAGCGGGGACAATGAGCAGTTCTTC.

The table lists this clonotype with many counts. An end of the junction does not agree with germline; a read error may underlie this. The V and J genes are TRBV11-2 and TRBJ1-3; 9 nucleotides match TRBD1. The CDR3 has 16 residues. From germline, CDR1 is SGHAT and CDR2 FQNNGV. The CDR3, as DNA: TGTGCCAGCACCTTAACTGCCGGGACAGGGTTAGGCACCATATATTTT. It is translated as CASTLTAGTGLGTIYF. Using reference TRBV11-2 and TRBJ1-3 for the parts outside the CDR3, the full variable domain is EAGVAQSPRYKIIEKRQSVAFWCNPISGHATLYWYQQILGQGPKLLIQFQNNGVVDDSQLPKDRFSAERLKGVDSTLKIQPAKLEDSAVYLCASTLTAGTGLGTIYFGEGSWLTVV.

This chain links TRBV9 with TRBJ1-2; tentative D call: TRBD1 (5 bases). The CDR3 has 15 amino acids. V was cut by 0 bases and J by 5 bases, with 14 bases left in between. The germline V gene has CDR1 SGDLS and CDR2 YYNGEE. The CDR3 sequence is CASSVESGGVYGYTF. The DNA for the CDR3 is TGTGCCAGCAGCGTAGAATCTGGGGGGGTATATGGCTACACCTTC.